Listed here are 27 T cell receptor beta chains from one sample, sequenced in a study of CXCR3-negative and CXCR3-positive naive CD8 T cells. Study observations and caveats: Naive cells positive for CXCR3 carried more hydrophobic TRB CDR3s than CXCR3-negative ones.

UMI-labeled 5' RACE TRB cDNA libraries were prepared from the cells. No DNA is given; TCRdb re-called the 5' RACE reads and lists each CDR3 protein once. The table lists approximately 8,800 distinct CDR3 sequences. Their recognized antigens are unknown. What was sequenced was naive CXCR3+ CD8+ T cells from blood. Described subset: CD45RO-CCR7+CD27+CD95- naive CD8+ T cells expressing CXCR3 (TNR3+). These TCRs come from a human donor in good health. Some clones in this sample may be carry-over from other donors' samples.

CDR3 sequence reads: CASTFGRPLSGNTIYF. V is TRBV21-1 and J is TRBJ1-3. TRBV21-1 is assigned pseudogene status. The CDR3 loop spans 16 amino acids.

The CDR3 protein is CASSYGREAKELFF. The chain has TRBV28 and TRBJ2-2. The CDR3 has 14 amino acids. CDR1 is MDHEN and CDR2 is SYDVKM in the germline V gene.

Considering frequency, this clonotype is medium-sized. J is TRBJ1-5 and V is TRBV7-9. Looked up from germline, CDR1 is SEHNR and CDR2 is FQNEAQ (reference sequence). The CDR3 loop spans 14 amino acids. This CDR3 reads CASSPSEGNQPQHF.

V gene TRBV10-3 combines with J gene TRBJ2-1; checking the TCRdb D call of TRBD1 is not possible without DNA. In germline, CDR1 is ENHRY, CDR2 SYGVKD. CDR3 length equals 13 residues. CDR3 loop: CAISLGRGNEQFF.

The genes are TRBV28 and TRBJ2-1; checking the TCRdb D call of TRBD1 is not possible without DNA. The CDR3 is 14 residues long. Germline V gene data show CDR1 as MDHEN and CDR2 as SYDVKM. The CDR3 spells CASSLPIRGKEQFF.

The chain joins TRBV10-3 to TRBJ2-5. Germline-derived CDR1 and CDR2 are ENHRY and SYGVKD. The CDR3 is 14 residues long. The CDR3 region is CAISESKVDETQYF.

This clonotype is called medium-sized (0.01 to 0.1%) based on its frequency. The chain is built from TRBV29-1 and TRBJ1-2. This CDR3 region has 12 residues. Per the germline V gene, CDR1 is SQVTM and CDR2 is ANQGSEA. The CDR3 here is CSASWANYGYTF.

The CDR3 is CASSEFAGEGFQETQYF. The gene calls are TRBV10-1 and TRBJ2-5; TCRdb outputs TRBD1, but without DNA this stays unchecked. CDR3 length: 17 amino acids. CDR1 is WNHNN, CDR2 SYGVQD, per germline (reference sequence).

The chain links TRBV10-3 to TRBJ1-1; TCRdb's D call, TRBD1, is unchecked because there is no DNA. The CDR3 loop spans 15 amino acids. From germline, CDR1 is ENHRY and CDR2 SYGVKD. CDR3 protein: CAISEAGQKNTEAFF.

The chain combines TRBV4-1 with TRBJ1-1; TCRdb calls TRBD1, which cannot be checked without DNA. This CDR3 has 20 residues. Germline V CDR1 and CDR2: MGHRA, YSYEKL. The CDR3 sequence is CASSQDVVGGQGLMNTEAFF.

By frequency, this clonotype registers medium-sized. J is TRBJ1-4 and V is TRBV28. CDR3 length: 15 residues. CDR1 is MDHEN, CDR2 SYDVKM, per germline. This CDR3 is CASSPWTDSDEKLFF.

The chain couples TRBV29-1 to TRBJ2-7. Germline V CDR1 and CDR2: SQVTM, ANQGSEA. The CDR3 totals 13 residues. The CDR3 protein is CSVVAGGSYEQYF.

This clonotype is deemed medium-sized by its frequency. The chain carries TRBV29-1 and TRBJ1-4; TCRdb outputs TRBD1, but without DNA this stays unchecked. The CDR3 has 12 residues. CDR1 is SQVTM and CDR2 is ANQGSEA in the germline V gene. The CDR3: CSAQGTNEKLFF.

This clonotype counts as medium-sized (0.01 to 0.1%) by frequency. The chain has TRBV18 and TRBJ1-5. CDR3 length: 13 amino acids. Germline values: CDR1 KGHSH, CDR2 LQKENI. This chain's CDR3 is CASSPETGQPQHF.

The rearrangement joins TRBV6-4 to TRBJ2-2. The CDR3 has 13 residues. The germline CDR1 and CDR2 sequences are MRHNA and SNTAGT. CDR3 loop: CAGRDTNTGELFF.

The chain has TRBV19 and TRBJ2-7; TCRdb designates TRBD2, a call that cannot be tested without DNA. This CDR3 spans 16 amino acids. Looked up from germline, CDR1 is LNHDA and CDR2 is SQIVND (reference sequence). This CDR3 is CASSPITGLRPYEQYF.

The genes are TRBV7-9 and TRBJ1-1; TCRdb indicates TRBD1, and absent DNA this call remains unverified. CDR1 is SEHNR and CDR2 is FQNEAQ in the germline V gene (reference sequence). The CDR3 is 14 amino acids. The CDR3 sequence is CASSQPDIQTEAFF.

This chain joins TRBV29-1 and TRBJ1-1; lacking DNA, the TRBD1 call made by TCRdb goes unchecked. The V gene's germline CDR1 is SQVTM and CDR2 ANQGSEA. CDR3 length: 12 amino acids. The CDR3: CSDLGQKGEAFF.

The J gene is TRBJ2-1, the V gene TRBV5-1. CDR1 and CDR2 from the germline V gene are SGHRS and YFSETQ. This CDR3 is 15 amino acids long. CDR3 protein: CASSLAAASANEQFF.

The CDR3 sequence is CSARDPDKPRDEQFF. J is TRBJ2-1 and V is TRBV20-1. CDR3 length: 15 amino acids. Germline V gene lookup returns CDR1 DFQATT and CDR2 SNEGSKA (reference sequence).

The genes are TRBV27 and TRBJ2-7; with no DNA, the TCRdb D assignment of TRBD2 cannot be verified. The CDR3 consists of 15 residues. Germline lookup yields CDR1 MNHEY and CDR2 SMNVEV (reference sequence). CDR3 residues: CASGPLAGYLYEQYF.

This clonotype is deemed medium-sized (0.01 to 0.1%) by its frequency. J is TRBJ2-1 and V is TRBV4-3; absent DNA, TCRdb's TRBD1 call cannot be checked. This CDR3 is 18 amino acids long. Germline V gene sequence: CDR1 LGHNA, CDR2 YSLEER. CDR3 region: CASSQVGVSGSRYNEQFF.

According to its frequency, this clonotype is medium-sized (0.01 to 0.1%). This chain uses TRBV15 with TRBJ2-3; the TRBD2 assignment by TCRdb is unverifiable without DNA. The CDR3 consists of 15 residues. Germline lookup yields CDR1 LNHNV and CDR2 YYDKDF (reference sequence). The CDR3 region is CATSGGRVSTDTQYF. Supplemented by reference TRBV15 and TRBJ2-3, the full variable domain reads DAMVIQNPRYQVTQFGKPVTLSCSQTLNHNVMYWYQQKSSQAPKLLFHYYDKDFNNEADTPDNFQSRRPNTSFCFLDIRSPGLGDTAMYLCATSGGRVSTDTQYFGPGTRLTVL.

The chain employs TRBV25-1 and TRBJ2-1; no DNA is available, so the TRBD1 call from TCRdb remains unchecked. The CDR3 runs to 17 residues. CDR1 and CDR2 (germline): MGHDK, SYGVNS. CDR3 amino acids: CASSDTGQVLSYNEQFF.

V gene TRBV7-2 combines with J gene TRBJ2-1; TCRdb reports TRBD1, a call that lacks DNA to check it against. This CDR3 contains 13 residues. Germline V gene lookup returns CDR1 SGHTA and CDR2 FQGNSA. CDR3 protein: CASSLKGDNEQFF.

The CDR3 spells CARDIVRGYEQYF. The chain joins TRBV25-1 to TRBJ2-7; TCRdb returns TRBD2, unconfirmable since there is no DNA. CDR3 size: 13 residues. The V gene's germline CDR1 is MGHDK and CDR2 SYGVNS.

This clonotype is called medium-sized based on its frequency. The rearrangement joins TRBV29-1 to TRBJ2-2; TCRdb's D gene call, TRBD2, goes unchecked for lack of DNA. Germline CDR1 is SQVTM and CDR2 is ANQGSEA. The CDR3 contains 15 residues. CDR3 loop: CSVRLAGVETGELFF.